Listed below are T cell receptor beta chains from one sample, sequenced in a study of shared clonotypes between healthy human individuals. Assay used: immunoSEQ multiplex PCR; TCRdb lists only in-frame clones, some missing. Of 2 million to 2.5 million clones in the sample, more than 80% were seen once. The source material was naive CD4+ T cells from PBMCs. The source is a man aged 18 to 30 in good health. Some clones in this sample may be carry-over from other donors' samples. The CDR3 runs from the conserved cysteine through the conserved F or W. A D gene is named only where the DNA matches it firmly. Size tells how often a clone was seen (once, few, many) or the class of an expanded clone, and some rows leave it out.

TRBD2	TRBV2	14	-	TRBJ2-3	CARLAGSSTDTQYF	TGTGCCAGGCTAGCGGGGTCTAGCACAGATACGCAGTATTTT
-	TRBV6-6	15	-	TRBJ1-1	CASSYSSGLNTEAFF	TGTGCCAGCAGTTACTCATCCGGGTTGAACACTGAAGCTTTCTTT
-	TRBV5-4	15	-	TRBJ2-5	CASSLSRGISETQYF	TGTGCCAGCAGCTTGTCGCGGGGTATTTCAGAGACCCAGTACTTC
-	TRBV6-5	14	-	TRBJ1-1	CASSAPGGGTEAFF	TGTGCCAGCAGTGCTCCGGGGGGAGGGACTGAAGCTTTCTTT
-	TRBV6-1	14	-	TRBJ2-2	CASSEVYWTGELFF	TGTGCCAGCAGTGAGGTGTATTGGACCGGGGAGCTGTTTTTT
-	TRBV7-3	15	-	TRBJ2-2	CASSPQGRVTGELFF	TGTGCCAGCAGTCCCCAGGGGCGGGTCACCGGGGAGCTGTTTTTT
TRBD1	TRBV2	15	once	TRBJ1-3	CASTNRGGSGNTIYF	TGTGCCAGCACCAACAGGGGAGGCTCTGGAAACACCATATATTTT
TRBD1	TRBV7-9	18	-	TRBJ2-5	CASSPRKGAQRWYETQYF	TGTGCCAGCAGCCCACGTAAGGGGGCGCAGAGGTGGTATGAGACCCAGTACTTC
-	TRBV6-1	12	-	TRBJ1-2	CASSVLRDGYTF	TGTGCCAGCAGTGTCCTCAGGGATGGCTACACCTTC
TRBD2	TRBV7-9	14	-	TRBJ2-7	CASSGLANSYEQYF	TGTGCCAGCAGCGGACTAGCGAACTCCTACGAGCAGTACTTC
-	TRBV6-5	14	once	TRBJ1-5	CASRRDRNNQPQHF	TGTGCCAGCAGGCGCGACAGAAATAATCAGCCCCAGCATTTT
-	TRBV7-8	15	-	TRBJ1-1	CASSLGGGTNTEAFF	TGTGCCAGCAGCTTAGGAGGGGGTACCAACACTGAAGCTTTCTTT
TRBD2	TRBV7-2	15	-	TRBJ2-1	CASSLGLAAYNEQFF	TGTGCCAGCAGCTTGGGACTAGCTGCCTACAATGAGCAGTTCTTC
-	TRBV6-1	14	-	TRBJ2-3	CASSEWGLTDTQYF	TGTGCCAGCAGTGAATGGGGACTCACAGATACGCAGTATTTT
-	TRBV7-9	12	-	TRBJ2-3	CASSLAADTQYF	TGTGCCAGCAGCTTAGCCGCAGATACGCAGTATTTT
TRBD2	TRBV28	18	-	TRBJ2-1	CASRERASGRPRYNEQFF	TGTGCCAGCAGAGAAAGGGCTAGCGGGAGGCCCCGCTACAATGAGCAGTTCTTC
-	TRBV4-1	17	-	TRBJ2-1	CASSLGVLRNSYNEQFF	TGCGCCAGCAGCCTTGGTGTTCTGAGAAACTCCTACAATGAGCAGTTCTTC
-	TRBV5-1	14	-	TRBJ2-4	CASSLGTGTDIQYF	TGCGCCAGCAGCTTGGGTACAGGGACGGACATTCAGTACTTC
-	TRBV5-6	14	-	TRBJ1-2	CASSLEDNHGGYTF	TGTGCCAGCAGCTTGGAGGACAACCATGGTGGCTACACCTTC
-	TRBV18	16	-	TRBJ2-1	CASSPVLAPRENEQFF	TGTGCCAGCTCACCGGTTCTAGCGCCCCGGGAGAATGAGCAGTTCTTC
TRBD1	TRBV6-5	14	once	TRBJ2-5	CASRQGQAKETQYF	TGTGCCAGCAGACAGGGACAGGCTAAAGAGACCCAGTACTTC
TRBD1	TRBV10-3	17	-	TRBJ2-3	CAISEGQGKGTGDTQYF	TGTGCCATCAGTGAGGGACAGGGGAAAGGGACAGGAGATACGCAGTATTTT
-	TRBV7-8	12	-	TRBJ1-4	CASSLLGEKLFF	TGTGCCAGCAGCTTATTGGGTGAAAAACTGTTTTTT
-	TRBV4-3	14	-	TRBJ1-1	CASSQDRWSTEAFF	TGCGCCAGCAGCCAAGATCGCTGGTCCACTGAAGCTTTCTTT
-	TRBV7-2	14	-	TRBJ2-5	CASSLMRGKETQYF	TGTGCCAGCAGCTTAATGCGGGGAAAAGAGACCCAGTACTTC
-	TRBV28	14	-	TRBJ2-1	CASSIPGTQEMQFF	TGTGCCAGCAGTATCCCCGGGACACAAGAAATGCAGTTCTTC
-	TRBV9	15	-	TRBJ1-3	CASSVLSGSGNTIYF	TGTGCCAGCAGCGTATTGTCCGGCTCTGGAAACACCATATATTTT
-	TRBV5-6	13	once	TRBJ1-1	CASSLWQTYEAFF	TGTGCCAGCAGCTTGTGGCAGACTTATGAAGCTTTCTTT
TRBD1	TRBV18	19	once	TRBJ2-1	CASSPSIATNRGSTNEQFF	TGTGCCAGCTCACCCAGTATAGCGACTAACAGGGGATCCACGAATGAGCAGTTCTTC
TRBD1	TRBV6-5	14	-	TRBJ2-7	CASRPGTGSYEQYF	TGTGCCAGCAGGCCGGGGACAGGCTCCTACGAGCAGTACTTC
-	TRBV19	13	-	TRBJ2-5	CASSIDPYQTQYF	TGTGCCAGTAGTATAGACCCCTATCAGACCCAGTACTTC
-	TRBV9	13	-	TRBJ2-1	CASSVGQSNEQFF	TGTGCCAGCAGCGTAGGACAGTCCAATGAGCAGTTCTTC
-	TRBV5-5	15	-	TRBJ1-2	CASSLVAGPAYGYTF	TGTGCCAGCAGCTTGGTGGCAGGGCCCGCTTATGGCTACACCTTC
TRBD1	TRBV6-5	14	-	TRBJ2-5	CASSKGQGWETQYF	TGTGCCAGCAGTAAGGGACAGGGTTGGGAGACCCAGTACTTC
-	TRBV27	12	-	TRBJ2-2	CASSRPRGELFF	TGTGCCAGCAGTCGGCCCCGGGGGGAGCTGTTTTTT
-	TRBV27	13	-	TRBJ1-6	CASSDRLNSPLHF	TGTGCCAGCAGCGACAGGCTTAATTCACCCCTCCACTTT
-	TRBV6-1	14	-	TRBJ2-3	CASHVGARTDTQYF	TGTGCCAGCCATGTAGGGGCCCGCACAGATACGCAGTATTTT
TRBD1	TRBV29-1	14	-	TRBJ2-2	CSVDDRGNTGELFF	TGCAGCGTTGATGACAGGGGGAACACCGGGGAGCTGTTTTTT
TRBD2	TRBV5-1	15	-	TRBJ2-7	CASSFSGLADYEQYF	TGCGCCAGCAGCTTTTCGGGACTAGCGGACTACGAGCAGTACTTC
-	TRBV6-5	14	-	TRBJ2-6	CASRGWAGANVLTF	TGTGCCAGCAGGGGGTGGGCTGGGGCCAACGTCCTGACTTTC
TRBD1	TRBV7-3	17	-	TRBJ1-2	CASSLTPWTGTNYGYTF	TGTGCCAGCAGCTTAACGCCGTGGACAGGGACTAACTATGGCTACACCTTC
TRBD2	TRBV19	16	-	TRBJ2-3	CASSRQLAGGPDTQYF	TGTGCCAGTAGTCGTCAACTAGCGGGAGGGCCAGATACGCAGTATTTT
-	TRBV27	15	-	TRBJ1-3	CASSLIWGFGNTIYF	TGTGCCAGCAGTTTAATATGGGGGTTTGGAAACACCATATATTTT
-	TRBV25-1	12	-	TRBJ2-7	CASSLTAYEQYF	TGTGCCAGCAGCTTGACAGCCTACGAGCAGTACTTC
TRBD2	TRBV5-1	15	once	TRBJ2-7	CASSLGLAGVYEQYF	TGCGCCAGCAGCTTGGGTCTAGCGGGAGTTTACGAGCAGTACTTC
-	TRBV9	13	-	TRBJ1-2	CASSAGRHYGYTF	TGTGCCAGCAGCGCCGGACGGCACTATGGCTACACCTTC
-	TRBV29-1	15	-	TRBJ2-7	CSVEDPGQNPHEQYF	TGCAGCGTTGAAGACCCCGGGCAGAATCCCCACGAGCAGTACTTC
TRBD1	TRBV7-9	15	-	TRBJ1-4	CASSQPGQTNEKLFF	TGTGCCAGCAGCCAACCGGGACAGACTAATGAAAAACTGTTTTTT
-	TRBV5-4	14	-	TRBJ2-7	CASSLNRVVYEQYF	TGTGCCAGCAGCTTGAACAGGGTAGTCTACGAGCAGTACTTC
-	TRBV27	15	-	TRBJ2-3	CASSFSQGGADTQYF	TGTGCCAGCAGTTTTTCACAGGGAGGCGCAGATACGCAGTATTTT
-	TRBV9	16	once	TRBJ2-1	CASSVGSGPPYNEQFF	TGTGCCAGCAGCGTAGGTTCCGGGCCCCCTTACAATGAGCAGTTCTTC
TRBD1	TRBV30	14	-	TRBJ2-5	CAWRPPGGKETQYF	TGTGCCTGGAGGCCGCCAGGGGGCAAAGAGACCCAGTACTTC
-	TRBV6-1	15	-	TRBJ1-5	CASSEGRRDNQPQHF	TGTGCCAGCAGTGAAGGGAGGAGGGATAATCAGCCCCAGCATTTT
TRBD1	TRBV27	18	-	TRBJ1-5	CASSPKTAGTGDKQPQHF	TGTGCCAGCAGTCCGAAAACCGCCGGGACAGGGGATAAACAGCCCCAGCATTTT
TRBD1	TRBV25-1	15	-	TRBJ1-2	CASSEAGGVGYGYTF	TGTGCCAGCAGTGAGGCAGGGGGAGTTGGCTATGGCTACACCTTC
-	TRBV7-9	16	once	TRBJ1-4	CASSPARGVTNEKLFF	TGTGCCAGCAGCCCCGCGAGAGGCGTAACTAATGAAAAACTGTTTTTT
TRBD1	TRBV6-6	13	-	TRBJ2-7	CASRLGQTYEQYF	TGTGCCAGCAGACTGGGACAGACCTACGAGCAGTACTTC
-	TRBV6-5	16	-	TRBJ1-1	CASSYGQGIYDTEAFF	TGTGCCAGCAGTTATGGGCAGGGGATCTATGACACTGAAGCTTTCTTT
TRBD2	TRBV27	15	-	TRBJ2-1	CASSVSGRAADEQFF	TGTGCCAGCAGTGTTAGCGGGAGGGCTGCGGATGAGCAGTTCTTC
-	TRBV7-6	15	-	TRBJ2-7	CASSLALADSYEQYF	TGTGCCAGCAGCTTAGCGTTAGCGGACTCCTACGAGCAGTACTTC